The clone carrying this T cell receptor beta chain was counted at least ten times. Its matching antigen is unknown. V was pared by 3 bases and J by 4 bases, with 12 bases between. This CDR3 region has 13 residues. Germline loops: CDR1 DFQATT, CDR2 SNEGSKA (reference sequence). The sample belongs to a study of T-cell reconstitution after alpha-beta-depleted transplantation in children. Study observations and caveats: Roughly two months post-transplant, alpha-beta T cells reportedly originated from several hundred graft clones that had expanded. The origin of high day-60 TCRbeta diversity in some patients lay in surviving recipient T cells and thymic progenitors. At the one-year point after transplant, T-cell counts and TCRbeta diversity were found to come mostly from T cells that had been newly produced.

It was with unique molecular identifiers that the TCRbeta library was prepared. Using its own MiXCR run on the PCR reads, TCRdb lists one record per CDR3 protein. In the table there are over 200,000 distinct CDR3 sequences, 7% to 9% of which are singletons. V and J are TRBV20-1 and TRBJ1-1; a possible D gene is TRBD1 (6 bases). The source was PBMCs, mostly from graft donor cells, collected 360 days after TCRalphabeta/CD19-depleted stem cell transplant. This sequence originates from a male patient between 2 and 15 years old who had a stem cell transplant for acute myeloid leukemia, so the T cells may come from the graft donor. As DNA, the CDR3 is TGCAGTGCTAGTCGGGGGGCGGGCACTGAAGCTTTCTTT. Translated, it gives CSASRGAGTEAFF.